Listed below are T cell receptor beta chains from one sample, sequenced in a study of shared clonotypes between healthy human individuals. Repertoires were generated with immunoSEQ multiplex PCR, while TCRdb's copy carries only in-frame clones and drops some. The sample holds roughly 2,500,000 clones; roughly 93% are singletons and the top ten take approximately 0.36%. The sample was naive CD4+ T cells from PBMCs. These receptor sequences come from a man younger than 30 in good health. Some clones in this sample may be carry-over from other donors' samples. Each CDR3 is given with its conserved first and last residue. The order of the fields is J gene, clone size, V gene, D gene, CDR3 DNA, CDR3 protein. The D gene is left open where the match is weak. Clone size, where shown, is once, few, many, or a class for clones that have expanded.

j_call: TRBJ2-7
clone_size: .
v_call: TRBV30
d_call: .
cdr3_nt: TGTGCCTGGAGTGTAGAGGAACAGGGCGTCGAGCAGTACTTC
cdr3_aa: CAWSVEEQGVEQYF

j_call: TRBJ2-1
clone_size: .
v_call: TRBV7-3
d_call: .
cdr3_nt: TGTGCCAGCAGCTCCGGTTCGAGCAATGAGCAGTTCTTC
cdr3_aa: CASSSGSSNEQFF

j_call: TRBJ2-1
clone_size: once
v_call: TRBV5-1
d_call: TRBD1
cdr3_nt: TGCGCCAGCAGCTTGGCGACAGGGGTTATCTATGAGCAGTTCTTC
cdr3_aa: CASSLATGVIYEQFF

j_call: TRBJ2-7
clone_size: .
v_call: TRBV4-3
d_call: TRBD2
cdr3_nt: TGCGCCAGCAGCCAAACGCCGCTAGCGGGAGGTGGCCGTATCGAGCAGTACTTC
cdr3_aa: CASSQTPLAGGGRIEQYF

j_call: TRBJ1-3
clone_size: .
v_call: TRBV7-9
d_call: TRBD1
cdr3_nt: TGTGCCAGCAGTTCCGGGACAGCCGGAAACACCATATATTTT
cdr3_aa: CASSSGTAGNTIYF

j_call: TRBJ2-7
clone_size: once
v_call: TRBV4-1
d_call: .
cdr3_nt: TGCGCCAGCAGCCAAGGTAGCTTACGGGACGGGGGCTACGAGCAGTACTTC
cdr3_aa: CASSQGSLRDGGYEQYF

j_call: TRBJ1-2
clone_size: .
v_call: TRBV7-6
d_call: .
cdr3_nt: TGTGCCAGCAGCTTGGCTCAAGGGGGGTACTATGGCTACACCTTC
cdr3_aa: CASSLAQGGYYGYTF

j_call: TRBJ1-4
clone_size: .
v_call: TRBV28
d_call: .
cdr3_nt: TGTGCCAGCAGTTCGCGGGACGGCTCCAATGAAAAACTGTTTTTT
cdr3_aa: CASSSRDGSNEKLFF

j_call: TRBJ1-1
clone_size: .
v_call: TRBV30
d_call: .
cdr3_nt: TGTGCCGCCTCGGGGTTTTCTGAAGCTTTCTTT
cdr3_aa: CAASGFSEAFF

j_call: TRBJ2-7
clone_size: .
v_call: TRBV6-1
d_call: .
cdr3_nt: TGTGCCAGCAGAACAAGCGGGTGGTCCTACGAGCAGTACTTC
cdr3_aa: CASRTSGWSYEQYF

j_call: TRBJ1-1
clone_size: few
v_call: TRBV11-1
d_call: .
cdr3_nt: TGTGCCAGCAGCCCACTCCGGGACGGCCGTTTTGAGGCTTTCTTT
cdr3_aa: CASSPLRDGRFEAFF

j_call: TRBJ2-6
clone_size: .
v_call: TRBV28
d_call: .
cdr3_nt: TGTGCCAGCAGAACCCCGTACAGGGTTGGGGCCAACGTCCTGACTTTC
cdr3_aa: CASRTPYRVGANVLTF

j_call: TRBJ2-4
clone_size: .
v_call: TRBV6-5
d_call: TRBD2
cdr3_nt: TGTGCCAGCAGTTATCAGCGGGGGGCCAAAAACATTCAGTACTTC
cdr3_aa: CASSYQRGAKNIQYF

j_call: TRBJ2-1
clone_size: .
v_call: TRBV27
d_call: TRBD1
cdr3_nt: TGTGCCAGCAGTTTTTCCGGGGGGACAGGGGTTTGGGGTGAGCAGTTCTTC
cdr3_aa: CASSFSGGTGVWGEQFF

j_call: TRBJ1-5
clone_size: once
v_call: TRBV28
d_call: .
cdr3_nt: TGTGCCAGCAGTTCCGAGGGGGGATACAATCAGCCCCAGCATTTT
cdr3_aa: CASSSEGGYNQPQHF

j_call: TRBJ1-4
clone_size: .
v_call: TRBV10-2
d_call: TRBD1
cdr3_nt: TGCGCCAGCTCCAGGGGGGTCGGGGCAACTAATGAAAAACTGTTTTTT
cdr3_aa: CASSRGVGATNEKLFF

j_call: TRBJ2-7
clone_size: .
v_call: TRBV7-6
d_call: .
cdr3_nt: TGTGCCAGCAGCTTGGGAACCTACGAGCAGTACTTC
cdr3_aa: CASSLGTYEQYF

j_call: TRBJ2-1
clone_size: .
v_call: TRBV19
d_call: .
cdr3_nt: TGTGCCAGTAGCAGGGACACAGCTCCTTATGAGCAGTTCTTC
cdr3_aa: CASSRDTAPYEQFF

j_call: TRBJ1-3
clone_size: once
v_call: TRBV9
d_call: .
cdr3_nt: TGTGCCAGCAGCGTAGCATCTGGAAACACCATATATTTT
cdr3_aa: CASSVASGNTIYF

j_call: TRBJ2-2
clone_size: .
v_call: TRBV5-1
d_call: TRBD2
cdr3_nt: TGCGCCAGCAGCTTGGCGACTAGCGGGACCGGGGAGCTGTTTTTT
cdr3_aa: CASSLATSGTGELFF

j_call: TRBJ2-1
clone_size: .
v_call: TRBV7-2
d_call: TRBD2
cdr3_nt: TGTGCCAGCAGCCACGGACTAGCGGGAGGTGGTGAGCAGTTCTTC
cdr3_aa: CASSHGLAGGGEQFF

j_call: TRBJ2-5
clone_size: .
v_call: TRBV6-6
d_call: TRBD2
cdr3_nt: TGTGCCAGCCGAGGCGGGGGGATGGAGACCCAGTACTTC
cdr3_aa: CASRGGGMETQYF

j_call: TRBJ1-1
clone_size: .
v_call: TRBV6-6
d_call: .
cdr3_nt: TGTGCCAGCACCACTCCCCCGAACACTGAAGCTTTCTTT
cdr3_aa: CASTTPPNTEAFF

j_call: TRBJ1-1
clone_size: .
v_call: TRBV18
d_call: .
cdr3_nt: TGTGCCAGCTCCACCACGGGGGGCTGGGACACTGAAGCTTTCTTT
cdr3_aa: CASSTTGGWDTEAFF

j_call: TRBJ2-2
clone_size: .
v_call: TRBV21-1
d_call: .
cdr3_nt: TGTGCCGCTCCAGGGTGGGACAGGGGAATACTGAACACCGGGGAGCTGTTTTTT
cdr3_aa: CAAPGWDRGILNTGELFF

j_call: TRBJ2-1
clone_size: .
v_call: TRBV6-6
d_call: .
cdr3_nt: TGTGCCAGCAGTTGGACCGCTCCCAATGAGCAGTTCTTC
cdr3_aa: CASSWTAPNEQFF

j_call: TRBJ1-1
clone_size: .
v_call: TRBV29-1
d_call: .
cdr3_nt: TGCAGCGTTGGAAACAGCAACATGAACACTGAAGCTTTCTTT
cdr3_aa: CSVGNSNMNTEAFF

j_call: TRBJ1-6
clone_size: .
v_call: TRBV30
d_call: .
cdr3_nt: TGTGCCTGGAGGCTCACAGGGAACTCCTATAATTCACCCCTCCACTTT
cdr3_aa: CAWRLTGNSYNSPLHF

j_call: TRBJ1-1
clone_size: .
v_call: TRBV6-6
d_call: TRBD1
cdr3_nt: TGTGCCAGCACCAACAGGGGCGAGAACACTGAAGCTTTCTTT
cdr3_aa: CASTNRGENTEAFF

j_call: TRBJ1-2
clone_size: once
v_call: TRBV4-3
d_call: TRBD1
cdr3_nt: TGCGCCAGCAGCCAAGCCATAGCCGGGACAGGGGACGGCTACACCTTC
cdr3_aa: CASSQAIAGTGDGYTF

j_call: TRBJ1-3
clone_size: once
v_call: TRBV7-3
d_call: .
cdr3_nt: TGTGCCAGCAGTCCCGGAAACACCATATATTTT
cdr3_aa: CASSPGNTIYF

j_call: TRBJ2-5
clone_size: .
v_call: TRBV5-1
d_call: .
cdr3_nt: TGCGCCAGCAGCTTGGGGACAGTGGAGAAAGAGACCCAGTACTTC
cdr3_aa: CASSLGTVEKETQYF

j_call: TRBJ2-7
clone_size: .
v_call: TRBV5-1
d_call: .
cdr3_nt: TGCGCCAGCAGCTTGGCGGCTAGCGCTTACTCCTACGAGCAGTACTTC
cdr3_aa: CASSLAASAYSYEQYF

j_call: TRBJ1-3
clone_size: .
v_call: TRBV7-8
d_call: .
cdr3_nt: TGTGCCAGCAGTTCGGGGAGGACTCTCTCTGGAAACACCATATATTTT
cdr3_aa: CASSSGRTLSGNTIYF

j_call: TRBJ1-5
clone_size: .
v_call: TRBV19
d_call: .
cdr3_nt: TGTGCCAGTAGTATTATAGATCAGCCCCAGCATTTT
cdr3_aa: CASSIIDQPQHF

j_call: TRBJ2-1
clone_size: .
v_call: TRBV7-9
d_call: TRBD1
cdr3_nt: TGTGCCAGCAGCTCCTCCTTAGGCAGATTGGGGACAGAGAGGCAGTTCTTC
cdr3_aa: CASSSSLGRLGTERQFF

j_call: TRBJ1-5
clone_size: .
v_call: TRBV7-8
d_call: .
cdr3_nt: TGTGCCAGCAGCTTAGCAGGGCCCCAGCATTTT
cdr3_aa: CASSLAGPQHF

j_call: TRBJ1-5
clone_size: .
v_call: TRBV5-8
d_call: .
cdr3_nt: TGTGCCAGCAGCTTGCGGGATTTTGCCTATAATCAGCCCCAGCATTTT
cdr3_aa: CASSLRDFAYNQPQHF

j_call: TRBJ2-7
clone_size: .
v_call: TRBV28
d_call: TRBD1
cdr3_nt: TGTGCCAGCAGTTTAAGGCCCAGGACAGGGCACCCATCCTACGAGCAGTACTTC
cdr3_aa: CASSLRPRTGHPSYEQYF

j_call: TRBJ2-1
clone_size: .
v_call: TRBV11-2
d_call: .
cdr3_nt: TGTGCCAGCAGCTTATTGCGCGAAGCGGACAATGAGCAGTTCTTC
cdr3_aa: CASSLLREADNEQFF

j_call: TRBJ2-7
clone_size: .
v_call: TRBV29-1
d_call: .
cdr3_nt: TGCAGCGTTTTTGAGGGGATGGCCCCCTACGAGCAGTACTTC
cdr3_aa: CSVFEGMAPYEQYF

j_call: TRBJ1-1
clone_size: .
v_call: TRBV5-6
d_call: .
cdr3_nt: TGTGCCAGCAGCAGAGTTCAGGGGTCGGGGACTGAAGCTTTCTTT
cdr3_aa: CASSRVQGSGTEAFF

j_call: TRBJ2-7
clone_size: .
v_call: TRBV4-1
d_call: TRBD2
cdr3_nt: TGCGCCAGCAGCCCACGCCAGGAGGCGGGAGGAAGGTACGAGCAGTACTTC
cdr3_aa: CASSPRQEAGGRYEQYF

j_call: TRBJ1-1
clone_size: few
v_call: TRBV7-3
d_call: .
cdr3_nt: TGTGCCAGCAGCTTACAGGGGAACACTGAAGCTTTCTTT
cdr3_aa: CASSLQGNTEAFF

j_call: TRBJ2-7
clone_size: .
v_call: TRBV4-1
d_call: TRBD2
cdr3_nt: TGCGCCAGCAGCCGAGGTACTAGCGTGGACTACGAGCAGTACTTC
cdr3_aa: CASSRGTSVDYEQYF

j_call: TRBJ2-6
clone_size: .
v_call: TRBV28
d_call: TRBD2
cdr3_nt: TGTGCCAGCCGCGGGGACAGAGATCTTCTAGCGGGGGGATCTGGGGCCAACGTCCTGACTTTC
cdr3_aa: CASRGDRDLLAGGSGANVLTF

j_call: TRBJ2-3
clone_size: once
v_call: TRBV5-1
d_call: .
cdr3_nt: TGCGCCAGCAGCTCTGGCGGGAGCACAGATACGCAGTATTTT
cdr3_aa: CASSSGGSTDTQYF

j_call: TRBJ2-3
clone_size: .
v_call: TRBV9
d_call: TRBD2
cdr3_nt: TGTGCCAGCAGCGCGGGACTAGCGGGAGTGGGAGATACGCAGTATTTT
cdr3_aa: CASSAGLAGVGDTQYF

j_call: TRBJ1-4
clone_size: .
v_call: TRBV10-1
d_call: .
cdr3_nt: TGCGCCAGCCGTGTGGGTTCTAATGAAAAACTGTTTTTT
cdr3_aa: CASRVGSNEKLFF

j_call: TRBJ2-5
clone_size: .
v_call: TRBV5-1
d_call: TRBD2
cdr3_nt: TGCGCCAGCAGCTTGGCACTAGCGGGAGCGGAGACCCAGTACTTC
cdr3_aa: CASSLALAGAETQYF

j_call: TRBJ2-1
clone_size: once
v_call: TRBV28
d_call: .
cdr3_nt: TGTGCCAGCAGTTTATCCGCGGTGTACAATGAGCAGTTCTTC
cdr3_aa: CASSLSAVYNEQFF

j_call: TRBJ1-2
clone_size: .
v_call: TRBV7-2
d_call: TRBD1
cdr3_nt: TGTGCCAGCAGCCCGACAGGGCTTATTGGCTACACCTTC
cdr3_aa: CASSPTGLIGYTF

j_call: TRBJ2-3
clone_size: .
v_call: TRBV9
d_call: .
cdr3_nt: TGTGCCAGCGGGAATATGGCGGGGCTAAGCACAGATACGCAGTATTTT
cdr3_aa: CASGNMAGLSTDTQYF

j_call: TRBJ2-7
clone_size: .
v_call: TRBV5-1
d_call: .
cdr3_nt: TGCGCCAGCAGCCGCAGTTTCTACGAGCAGTACTTC
cdr3_aa: CASSRSFYEQYF

j_call: TRBJ2-1
clone_size: once
v_call: TRBV6-5
d_call: .
cdr3_nt: TGTGCCAGCAGTTTGGGGGGGGCCAATGAGCAGTTCTTC
cdr3_aa: CASSLGGANEQFF

j_call: TRBJ2-7
clone_size: once
v_call: TRBV19
d_call: TRBD2
cdr3_nt: TGTGCCAGTAGTATAACTAGCGGCTCCTACGAGCAGTACTTC
cdr3_aa: CASSITSGSYEQYF

j_call: TRBJ2-2
clone_size: .
v_call: TRBV2
d_call: .
cdr3_nt: TGTGCCAGCAGTGAAGGGGCTAGGCCCACCGGGGAGCTGTTTTTT
cdr3_aa: CASSEGARPTGELFF

j_call: TRBJ1-4
clone_size: .
v_call: TRBV5-1
d_call: TRBD1
cdr3_nt: TGCGCCAGCAGCCCCACACAGGGGGAAAAACTGTTTTTT
cdr3_aa: CASSPTQGEKLFF

j_call: TRBJ2-7
clone_size: .
v_call: TRBV21-1
d_call: .
cdr3_nt: TGTGCCAGCAGCAAAGAAGGTTCCCTAGAGGCCTCACTTTCTTCCTACGAGCAGTACTTC
cdr3_aa: CASSKEGSLEASLSSYEQYF

j_call: TRBJ2-7
clone_size: once
v_call: TRBV28
d_call: .
cdr3_nt: TGTGCCAGCAGTTCCGGGACCAGATGGGGCTACGAGCAGTACTTC
cdr3_aa: CASSSGTRWGYEQYF